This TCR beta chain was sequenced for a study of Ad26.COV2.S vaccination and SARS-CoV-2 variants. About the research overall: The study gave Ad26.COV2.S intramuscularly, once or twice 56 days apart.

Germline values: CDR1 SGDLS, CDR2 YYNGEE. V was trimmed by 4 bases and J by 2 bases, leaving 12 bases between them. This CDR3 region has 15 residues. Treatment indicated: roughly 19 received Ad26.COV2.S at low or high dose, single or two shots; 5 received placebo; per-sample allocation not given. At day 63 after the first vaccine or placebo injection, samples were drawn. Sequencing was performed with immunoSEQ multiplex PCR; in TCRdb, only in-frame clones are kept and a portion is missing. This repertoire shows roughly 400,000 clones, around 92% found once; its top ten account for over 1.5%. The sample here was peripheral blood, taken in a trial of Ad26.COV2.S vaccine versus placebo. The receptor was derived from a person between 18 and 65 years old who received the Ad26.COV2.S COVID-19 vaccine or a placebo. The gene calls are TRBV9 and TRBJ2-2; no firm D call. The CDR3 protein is CASSSKGYNTGELFF. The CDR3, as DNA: TGTGCCAGCAGCTCCAAGGGCTACAACACCGGGGAGCTGTTTTTT.